One sample yielded the 25 T cell receptor beta chains listed below, sequenced in a study of Ad26.COV2.S vaccination and SARS-CoV-2 variants. This sample's treatment: around 19 received Ad26.COV2.S at low or high dose, single or two shots; about 5 received placebo; per-sample allocation not given. Following the first vaccine or placebo injection, samples were taken on day 63. The protocol was immunoSEQ multiplex PCR, while the TCRdb copy is restricted to in-frame clones and leaves out a portion. Among fewer than 600,000 clones listed, 89% were seen once. Material: peripheral blood, obtained in a trial of Ad26.COV2.S vaccine versus placebo. The receptors originated from a person aged 18-60 years who received the Ad26.COV2.S COVID-19 vaccine or a placebo.

This chain uses TRBV30 with TRBJ2-2, with D maybe TRBD2 (5 bases). The CDR3 has 12 residues. Trimming stripped 6 bases from V and 6 bases from J, with 11 bases between. The germline V gene encodes CDR1 GTSNPN and CDR2 SVGIG (reference sequence). The CDR3 loop reads CACLRGPGELFF. CDR3 in DNA: TGTGCCTGTCTACGGGGTCCCGGGGAGCTGTTTTTT.

The chain joins TRBV5-1 to TRBJ1-6, with D possibly TRBD1 on 6 matching bases. CDR3 length: 15 amino acids. Germline lookup yields CDR1 SGHRS and CDR2 YFSETQ. V shed 1 base and J shed 6 bases, with 11 bases lying between them. CDR3 DNA: TGCGCCAGCAGCTTGATTGGGGGCTCTAATTCACCCCTCCACTTT. Residues: CASSLIGGSNSPLHF.

The rearrangement links TRBV4-1 to TRBJ1-2; no firm D call. Per germline, CDR1 MGHRA and CDR2 YSYEKL. V was pared by 2 bases and J by 2 bases, with 18 bases between. The CDR3 totals 17 residues. The CDR3 spells CASSQYPKGGKNYGYTF. The CDR3 nucleotides are TGCGCCAGCAGCCAATATCCTAAGGGCGGGAAGAACTATGGCTACACCTTC.

This chain uses TRBV18 with TRBJ2-1; TRBD2 agrees at 8 bases. The CDR3 runs 13 residues. The V and J ends lost 5 bases and 8 bases, in that order; junction bases with no gene match: 5. In germline, CDR1 is KGHSH, CDR2 LQKENI. The CDR3 region is CASSAGTSDEQFF. DNA of the CDR3: TGTGCCAGCTCAGCCGGGACTAGTGATGAGCAGTTCTTC.

The rearrangement links TRBV27 to TRBJ2-1; D may be TRBD2 (5 bases). Per the germline V gene, CDR1 is MNHEY and CDR2 is SMNVEV (reference sequence). V lost 7 bases and J 7 bases, leaving 20 bases between the germline ends. CDR3 length equals 15 residues. The CDR3 region has the DNA TGTGCCAGCACGTCAGGCACCTCTAGCCGAAATGAGCAGTTCTTC. This gives the protein CASTSGTSSRNEQFF.

The chain is built from TRBV9 and TRBJ2-2; 10 bases agree with TRBD1. V gave up 2 bases and J gave up 5 bases; unmatched junction bases: 15. CDR1 is SGDLS and CDR2 is YYNGEE in the germline V gene. CDR3 length: 19 residues. The CDR3 nucleotides read TGTGCCAGCAGCGTCCTCCCACGACCGGGACAGGGGTATACCGGGGAGCTGTTTTTT. It codes for CASSVLPRPGQGYTGELFF.

The rearrangement links TRBV4-1 to TRBJ2-1; 9 bases agree with TRBD1. There are 17 residues in the CDR3. The V segment lost 2 bases and the J segment 6 bases; nucleotides outside the gene matches: 11. From germline, CDR1 is MGHRA and CDR2 YSYEKL. Written as DNA, the CDR3 is TGCGCCAGCAGCCAAACACAACAGGGGGCAGTCGCCAATGAGCAGTTCTTC. Translation: CASSQTQQGAVANEQFF.

The rearrangement uses TRBV7-9 and TRBJ2-7, with D possibly being TRBD1 (6 bases). V was clipped by 2 bases and J by 5 bases, with 10 bases between them. Germline loops: CDR1 SEHNR, CDR2 FQNEAQ (reference sequence). The CDR3 consists of 13 residues. The CDR3 nucleotides are TGTGCCAGCAGCTTATCTGCAGGGGACGAGCAGTACTTC. This gives the protein CASSLSAGDEQYF.

The rearrangement uses TRBV4-1 and TRBJ1-1; a possible D gene is TRBD1 (6 bases). The CDR3 covers 16 residues. Germline V gene sequence: CDR1 MGHRA, CDR2 YSYEKL. Deletions cut 0 bases from V and 1 base from J, with 12 bases between. The CDR3 nucleotides read TGCGCCAGCAGCCAAGAGAGGCAGGGGACGAACACTGAAGCTTTCTTT. Translated, it gives CASSQERQGTNTEAFF.

This clone was found once. This sequence joins TRBV18 and TRBJ2-5; D unresolved. CDR3 length: 13 amino acids. Germline V lookup: CDR1 KGHSH, CDR2 LQKENI. Trimming took 0 bases from V and 3 from J, leaving 5 bases between them. Here the CDR3 reads CASSPPGKETQYF. The CDR3 DNA is TGTGCCAGCTCACCACCGGGTAAAGAGACCCAGTACTTC.

The rearrangement uses TRBV4-3 and TRBJ1-6; D is possibly TRBD1 (5 bases). V dropped 4 bases and J dropped 7 bases, with 11 bases sitting between them. This CDR3 has 14 amino acids. Germline V CDR1 and CDR2: LGHNA, YSLEER. The CDR3 coding sequence is TGCGCCAGCAGCCCGCAGGGTCTCAATTCACCCCTCCACTTT. It is translated as CASSPQGLNSPLHF.

This clone was counted ten times or more. The rearrangement joins TRBV5-1 to TRBJ1-2; D not certain. Trimming took 0 bases from V and 1 from J, leaving 10 bases between them. The CDR3 runs 15 residues. Looked up from germline, CDR1 is SGHRS and CDR2 is YFSETQ. The CDR3 sequence: CASSLEDGVNYGYTF. The CDR3 DNA is TGCGCCAGCAGCTTGGAGGATGGAGTTAACTATGGCTACACCTTC.

The count of this clone is one. This chain joins TRBV4-1 and TRBJ2-1, with 10 bases aligning to TRBD2. Germline trimming cut 4 bases from V and 4 bases from J; bases unmatched to any gene: 4. Germline CDR1 MGHRA, CDR2 YSYEKL. This CDR3 comprises 15 residues. The CDR3 DNA sequence: TGCGCCAGCAGCCCCAAGCGGGGGGGTTACAATGAGCAGTTCTTC. Protein sequence: CASSPKRGGYNEQFF.

The chain combines TRBV6-5 with TRBJ1-2; D remains unclear. CDR1 and CDR2 (germline): MNHEY, SVGAGI. This CDR3 has 12 amino acids. Trimming left V 6 bases short and J 4 bases short, with 9 bases between. The CDR3 DNA is TGTGCCAGCAGATCGGAAACCTATGGCTACACCTTC. Translation: CASRSETYGYTF.

The chain joins TRBV6-5 to TRBJ2-7, with D possibly TRBD2 on 7 matching bases. CDR3 length: 14 residues. Germline loops: CDR1 MNHEY, CDR2 SVGAGI. V shed 6 bases and J shed 3 bases, with 15 bases lying between them. The DNA for the CDR3 is TGTGCCAGCAGCAGCGGGGTGACAGGCTACGAGCAGTACTTC. Translation: CASSSGVTGYEQYF.

This clone was recorded only once. This rearrangement joins TRBV5-4 to TRBJ1-2; tentative D call: TRBD1 (6 bases). There are 15 residues in the CDR3. V lost 4 bases to trimming and J lost 1 base, with 14 bases between them. Per the germline V gene, CDR1 is SGHNT and CDR2 is YYREEE (reference sequence). The CDR3 nucleotides are TGTGCCAGCAGCCTTACAGGGACCCTTAACTATGGCTACACCTTC. This encodes CASSLTGTLNYGYTF.

This sequence joins TRBV28 and TRBJ2-7, with TRBD2 matching over 14 bases. The J segment lost 2 bases and the V segment lost 1 base, leaving 19 bases of the junction unmatched. The germline gives CDR1 MDHEN, CDR2 SYDVKM. This CDR3 spans 22 amino acids. The CDR3 sequence: CASSLFSRGTSGRLGAPYEQYF. CDR3 nucleotides: TGTGCCAGCAGTTTATTTTCGCGAGGGACTAGCGGGAGACTTGGGGCACCCTACGAGCAGTACTTC.

The V call is TRBV4-3, the J call TRBJ2-1, with D maybe TRBD1 (6 bases). Per germline, CDR1 LGHNA and CDR2 YSLEER. The CDR3 extends over 17 amino acids. V was trimmed by 4 bases and J by 0 bases, leaving 16 bases between them. CDR3 in DNA: TGCGCCAGCAGCCCTTGGACAGCTATGAGCTCCTACAATGAGCAGTTCTTC. Residues: CASSPWTAMSSYNEQFF.

This chain joins TRBV10-3 and TRBJ2-2; 8 bases map to TRBD1. The CDR3 loop spans 15 amino acids. Germline V CDR1 and CDR2: ENHRY, SYGVKD. J lost 1 base, V lost 6 bases, and 4 bases had no gene match. As DNA, the CDR3 is TGTGCCATCAGACCCGGGACAGGGAACACCGGGGAGCTGTTTTTT. It encodes CAIRPGTGNTGELFF.

This clone was observed a single time. The chain combines TRBV18 with TRBJ2-2; tentatively, D is TRBD2 (5 bases). Germline V gives CDR1 KGHSH, CDR2 LQKENI. Trimming pared 3 bases from V and 4 bases from J, leaving 15 bases between. The CDR3 covers 16 residues. The CDR3 nucleotides are TGTGCCAGCTCACCGTGGACCATCGCGGGCACCGGGGAGCTGTTTTTT. As protein: CASSPWTIAGTGELFF.

This chain links TRBV6-5 with TRBJ1-3; D uncertain. This CDR3 has 14 residues. CDR1 MNHEY and CDR2 SVGAGI come from the germline V gene. The germline V and J ends were trimmed by 9 bases and 0 bases, with 12 bases remaining between them. Written as DNA, the CDR3 is TGTGCCAGTCACGGGCAGAGCTCTGGAAACACCATATATTTT. Protein: CASHGQSSGNTIYF.

Concerning this clone itself: Because the CDR3 is missing its conserved closing phenylalanine or tryptophan, this is likely a read error. The CDR3 loop reads CASSPSYHTGELFS. The CDR3 nucleotides are TGTGCCAGCAGCCCTAGTTATCACACCGGGGAGCTGTTTTCT. The genes are TRBV11-2 and TRBJ2-2; no firm D call. The CDR3 consists of 14 residues. V was pared by 5 bases and J by 3 bases, with 10 bases between. Germline CDR1 is SGHAT and CDR2 is FQNNGV.

V and J are TRBV6-5 and TRBJ2-7; perhaps D is TRBD1 or TRBD2 (5 bases each). The germline V and J ends were trimmed by 5 bases and 3 bases, with 14 bases remaining between them. The CDR3 sequence is 14 residues long. Germline V gives CDR1 MNHEY, CDR2 SVGAGI. CDR3 in amino acids: CASSLRDRYYEQYF. The DNA of the CDR3 is TGTGCCAGCAGTCTACGGGACCGCTACTACGAGCAGTACTTC.

The chain couples TRBV2 to TRBJ1-1; TRBD1 matches 10 bases. Germline assignment: CDR1 SNHLY and CDR2 FYNNEI. V lost 1 base to trimming and J lost 5 bases; unmatched junction nucleotides: 4. This CDR3 comprises 15 residues. CDR3 amino acids: CASSEETGGLTEAFF. The CDR3 DNA sequence: TGTGCCAGCAGTGAAGAGACAGGGGGCTTGACTGAAGCTTTCTTT. Looking up the rest from reference TRBV2 and TRBJ1-1 gives the full variable domain: EPEVTQTPSHQVTQMGQEVILRCVPISNHLYFYWYRQILGQKVEFLVSFYNNEISEKSEIFDDQFSVERPDGSNFTLKIRSTKLEDSAMYFCASSEETGGLTEAFFGQGTRLTVV.

The chain recombines TRBV18 with TRBJ2-2; D gene uncertain. Germline V gene data show CDR1 as KGHSH and CDR2 as LQKENI. The CDR3 consists of 15 residues. Trimming pared 3 bases from V and 5 bases from J, leaving 13 bases between. CDR3: CASSPRPEATGELFF. The CDR3 DNA is TGTGCCAGCTCACCTCGGCCAGAGGCAACCGGGGAGCTGTTTTTT.